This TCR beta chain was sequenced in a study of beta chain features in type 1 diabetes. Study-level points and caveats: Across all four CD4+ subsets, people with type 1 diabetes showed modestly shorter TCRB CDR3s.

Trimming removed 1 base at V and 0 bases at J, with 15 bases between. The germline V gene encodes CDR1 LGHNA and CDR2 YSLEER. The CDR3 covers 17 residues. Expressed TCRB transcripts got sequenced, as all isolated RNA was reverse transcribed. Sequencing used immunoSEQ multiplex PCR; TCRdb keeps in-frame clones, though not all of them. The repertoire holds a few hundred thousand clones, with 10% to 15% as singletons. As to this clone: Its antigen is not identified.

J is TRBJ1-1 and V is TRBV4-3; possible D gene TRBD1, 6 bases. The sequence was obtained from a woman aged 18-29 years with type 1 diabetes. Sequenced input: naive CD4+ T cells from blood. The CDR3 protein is CASSQAGDLIMNTEAFF. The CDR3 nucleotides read TGCGCCAGCAGCCAAGCAGGGGACCTAATCATGAACACTGAAGCTTTCTTT.